Below, one TCR beta chain is given with its context. The record originates from a study of blood T cell repertoires in COVID-19. Across the study: Material from acute and convalescent COVID-19 was sourced from the United States, Italy and Spain. PBMCs, B-cell-depleted T cells, or T cells provided the cDNA or gDNA that made up the material.

Libraries were prepared by immunoSEQ multiplex PCR; TCRdb keeps only in-frame clonotypes and omits some of them. The sample records fewer than 700,000 clones, about 89% being singletons. CDR1 is MDHEN, CDR2 SYDVKM, per germline. V was cut by 2 bases and J by 2 bases, with 12 bases left in between. The CDR3 spans 15 residues. This clonotype was sampled from a woman aged 50 to 60 with COVID-19, enrolled during active disease. Sequencing was carried out using peripheral blood. This chain connects TRBV28 to TRBJ1-1, with a weak D call TRBD1 (5 bases). For the CDR3, the DNA is TGTGCCAGCAGTTTAACTCAGGGCCCTAACACTGAAGCTTTCTTT. It translates to CASSLTQGPNTEAFF.